This T cell receptor (beta chain) is from a study of early T cells in non-severe SARS-CoV-2 infection. Study-level information: The sequenced material was bulk RNA from unsorted whole blood, and its chains were unpaired.

As part of library construction, unique molecular identifiers were attached to individual cDNA molecules. TCRdb re-called the 5' RACE reads with MiXCR, one entry per CDR3 protein. This sample has almost 85,000 distinct CDR3 sequences, with roughly an eighth found just once. CDR3 length: 13 amino acids. The V gene's germline CDR1 is LNHDA and CDR2 SQIVND (reference sequence). Between the trimmed V and J ends, which lost 3 bases and 4 bases, there was a span of 7 bases. In this sample, this clonotype turned up many times. The antigen is undetermined. General study results and limits: There was a bias toward anti-spike CD8 responses in VDJdb matching, which missed private and CD4 specificities.

Sequenced input: whole blood. The TCR originated in an adult who was a healthcare worker with PCR-confirmed SARS-CoV-2 infection or an uninfected control (not recorded which). This chain links TRBV19 with TRBJ2-1; D is uncertain. The CDR3 DNA reads as TGTGCCAGTAGTATTCAACTTTACAATGAGCAGTTCTTC. Encoded protein: CASSIQLYNEQFF.